Listed below are T cell receptor beta chains from one sample, sequenced in a study of long-term antiretroviral therapy in people with HIV. The repertoire was sequenced with immunoSEQ multiplex PCR; TCRdb's copy has only in-frame clones and lacks some. Found here are approximately 5,700 clones, roughly 78% of them singletons; the top ten hold 10% to 13%. The sample in question was unsorted PBMCs, obtained 1.8 years before starting antiretroviral therapy. The receptors were sampled from a man aged 35 to 55 with HIV. The CDR3 runs from the conserved cysteine through the conserved F or W. D genes are given only for firm matches. Some rows mark clone size as missing; the rest say once, few, many or name a class of expanded clone.

d_gene: TRBD1; v_gene: TRBV29-1; abundance: NA; j_gene: TRBJ1-1; CDR3aa: CSVEDRMNTEAFF; CDR3nt: TGCAGCGTTGAGGACAGGATGAACACTGAAGCTTTCTTT
d_gene: NA; v_gene: TRBV11-2; abundance: NA; j_gene: TRBJ2-5; CDR3aa: CASSFGPSVTETQYF; CDR3nt: TGTGCCAGCAGCTTTGGGCCCAGCGTAACAGAGACCCAGTACTTC
d_gene: NA; v_gene: TRBV7-8; abundance: few; j_gene: TRBJ1-5; CDR3aa: CASSYGQSNQPQHF; CDR3nt: TGTGCCAGCAGCTACGGACAGAGCAATCAGCCCCAGCATTTT
d_gene: NA; v_gene: TRBV9; abundance: NA; j_gene: TRBJ2-3; CDR3aa: CASSARTDTQYF; CDR3nt: TGTGCCAGCAGCGCCCGTACAGATACGCAGTATTTT
d_gene: TRBD1; v_gene: TRBV9; abundance: NA; j_gene: TRBJ2-3; CDR3aa: CASSAPGGTGGLTDTQYF; CDR3nt: TGTGCCAGCAGCGCTCCTGGGGGGACAGGGGGATTAACGGATACGCAGTATTTT
d_gene: NA; v_gene: TRBV27; abundance: once; j_gene: TRBJ1-1; CDR3aa: CASRGGRKNTEAFF; CDR3nt: TGTGCCAGCAGGGGGGGACGAAAGAACACTGAAGCTTTCTTT
d_gene: NA; v_gene: TRBV7-6; abundance: NA; j_gene: TRBJ2-2; CDR3aa: CASSYGNGELFF; CDR3nt: TGTGCCAGCAGCTACGGTAACGGGGAGCTGTTTTTT
d_gene: NA; v_gene: TRBV7-2; abundance: NA; j_gene: TRBJ2-5; CDR3aa: CASSLGGAIETQYF; CDR3nt: TGTGCCAGCAGCTTGGGGGGGGCTATAGAGACCCAGTACTTC
d_gene: NA; v_gene: TRBV5-1; abundance: NA; j_gene: TRBJ2-3; CDR3aa: CASSSGTGGADTQYF; CDR3nt: TGCGCCAGCAGCTCCGGGACCGGGGGAGCAGATACGCAGTATTTT
d_gene: NA; v_gene: TRBV11-2; abundance: few; j_gene: TRBJ2-2; CDR3aa: CASSFPGELFF; CDR3nt: TGTGCCAGCAGCTTCCCCGGGGAGCTGTTTTTT
d_gene: NA; v_gene: TRBV7-6; abundance: NA; j_gene: TRBJ2-1; CDR3aa: CASSLGENEQFF; CDR3nt: TGTGCCAGCAGCTTAGGCGAGAATGAGCAGTTCTTC
d_gene: NA; v_gene: TRBV19; abundance: NA; j_gene: TRBJ2-3; CDR3aa: CASRHQRGTDTQYF; CDR3nt: TGTGCCAGCCGACACCAACGGGGTACAGATACGCAGTATTTT
d_gene: TRBD2; v_gene: TRBV19; abundance: once; j_gene: TRBJ2-3; CDR3aa: CASSPGTSGRRTDTQYF; CDR3nt: TGTGCCAGTAGTCCCGGGACTAGCGGGAGGAGGACAGATACGCAGTATTTT
d_gene: TRBD2; v_gene: TRBV5-1; abundance: NA; j_gene: TRBJ2-5; CDR3aa: CASSTLAGARETQYF; CDR3nt: TGCGCCAGCAGCACCCTAGCGGGAGCTAGAGAGACCCAGTACTTC
d_gene: TRBD1; v_gene: TRBV5-5; abundance: NA; j_gene: TRBJ1-4; CDR3aa: CASSLPTGSNEKLFF; CDR3nt: TGTGCCAGCAGCCTTCCGACAGGGAGTAATGAAAAACTGTTTTTT
d_gene: NA; v_gene: TRBV6-5; abundance: NA; j_gene: TRBJ2-1; CDR3aa: CASSGSLSNEQFF; CDR3nt: TGTGCCAGCAGTGGGAGCCTCAGCAATGAGCAGTTCTTC
d_gene: NA; v_gene: TRBV19; abundance: NA; j_gene: TRBJ2-3; CDR3aa: CASGGAPIRTDTQYF; CDR3nt: TGTGCCAGTGGTGGGGCCCCCATCCGCACAGATACGCAGTATTTT
d_gene: TRBD1; v_gene: TRBV6-5; abundance: NA; j_gene: TRBJ2-7; CDR3aa: CASSNRQGATDEQYF; CDR3nt: TGTGCCAGCAGTAACAGACAGGGGGCTACGGACGAGCAGTACTTC
d_gene: NA; v_gene: TRBV4-1; abundance: NA; j_gene: TRBJ1-1; CDR3aa: CASSQLGLFW; CDR3nt: TGCGCCAGCAGCCAACTTGGGCTATTCTGG
d_gene: TRBD2; v_gene: TRBV5-1; abundance: NA; j_gene: TRBJ2-3; CDR3aa: CASSSNSGRSTDTQYF; CDR3nt: TGCGCCAGCAGCTCCAATAGCGGGAGAAGCACAGATACGCAGTATTTT
d_gene: TRBD1; v_gene: TRBV30; abundance: NA; j_gene: TRBJ2-4; CDR3aa: CAWGQEANIQYF; CDR3nt: TGTGCCTGGGGACAGGAGGCAAACATTCAGTACTTC
d_gene: NA; v_gene: TRBV4-3; abundance: few; j_gene: TRBJ2-3; CDR3aa: CASSQDRSTDTQYF; CDR3nt: TGCGCCAGCAGCCAAGATAGGAGCACAGATACGCAGTATTTT